This TCR beta chain was profiled in a study of blood T cell repertoires in COVID-19 (dated by TCRdb to 2018 to 2020). Regarding the complete study: Samples covering the acute and convalescent phases of COVID-19 were provided by collaborators in the United States, Italy and Spain. The sample metadata nearly always contained a de-identified subject ID, COVID-19 status, age in years and sex. Samples came from the ongoing ImmuneRACE study (first 160 participants) plus 1,254 subjects from 6 global collaborators. The dataset comprised deeply sampled blood TCRbeta repertoires from subjects exposed to, actively infected with, or recovered from COVID-19. Where HLA class I and class II types were available, the types were taken from metadata supplied by the sample provider, not from assay-based typing. The prospective study material was composed of cDNA or gDNA derived from T cells, B-cell-depleted T cells, or PBMCs. The repertoires were released in a freely available public database intended as a resource for research on the immune response to SARS-CoV-2. Summary of the overall study and its limitations: The quantity of clinical and demographic metadata differed by source and by participant and was supplied without curation.

TCRbeta CDR3 regions were amplified from genomic DNA by means of the immunoSEQ Assay, a bias-controlled multiplex PCR. For the original study's pipeline: Nucleated cell counts per sample were estimated from amplification of reference gene primers within the assay. To quantify the absolute abundance of each unique TCRbeta CDR3 rearrangement, sequence reads were collapsed and filtered. Productive Simpson clonality was computed per sample as the square root of Simpson's diversity index over productive rearrangements. TCRdb provides this immuneACCESS table in a form limited to in-frame rearrangements. Some clones are lacking; in checked studies, under half of them reflect an unresolved V gene, and why the rest are absent is not known. The V and J calls and the clone size are those of that table, but D and trimming were determined from the DNA. Present in this sample are 25,000 to 30,000 clones, 70% to 90% of which were seen just once. The top ten clones comprise about 9.9% of the sample.

Each collaborating institution followed its own protocols to collect whole blood in K2EDTA tubes. For TCRbeta analysis, collaborators shipped samples as frozen whole blood, isolated PBMCs, or DNA extracted from either of those sample types. The germline ends are 18 bases apart after V is trimmed by 4 bases and J by 2 bases. CDR1 and CDR2 were assigned from the germline V gene (reference sequence) as SEHNR and FQNEAQ. Reading from cysteine to phenylalanine, the CDR3 counts 18 amino acids. Only the CDR3 DNA is retained, 54 bases long and in frame from the first base. A remark on this clone: Its antigen has not been determined. No much larger clone exists at a distance of one base, and base qualities are not known.

Sequenced material: peripheral blood. The receptor was derived from a human donor in a cohort sampled during active COVID-19. Here the chain combines TRBV7-9 and TRBJ2-6; the D gene is perhaps TRBD1, on 5 matching bases. The DNA sequence reads TGTGCCAGCAGCTCGAAGGCAGCTTGGGGCCCTGGGGCCAACGTCCTGACTTTC. This yields the protein CASSSKAAWGPGANVLTF.